The clone carrying this TCR beta chain was detected only a few times. The data originate from a study of blood T cell repertoires in COVID-19. Original processing methods: Amplified reference gene primers provided the basis for estimating nucleated cell counts. The method was immunoSEQ multiplex PCR; TCRdb's version includes in-frame clones alone and lacks a portion of them. V, J and clone size were drawn from that table, and D and trimming were deduced from the DNA. The sample records more than 95,000 clones, about 70% being singletons. The CDR3 has 17 residues. The germline V gene has CDR1 MNHNS and CDR2 SASEGT. Deletions cut 1 base from V and 4 bases from J, with 16 bases between.

The TCR sequence derives from a woman in her 70s with acute or convalescent COVID-19. The sequencing sample was made of peripheral blood. The genes are TRBV6-1 and TRBJ1-4, with a tentative D call TRBD1 (5 bases). The CDR3 region is CASSEEGWGIGNEKLFF. The CDR3 DNA sequence: TGTGCCAGCAGTGAAGAGGGGTGGGGTATCGGTAATGAAAAACTGTTTTTT.